This entry concerns a single T cell receptor beta chain. This clone has only one observation. The antigen this receptor binds is unknown. No base quality information exists; no much larger clone differs at one position. A FACSAria II was used to sort memory CD4+ T cells, defined as single viable CD3+CD4+CD8-CD45RO+ cells. To determine CMV serostatus, a Roche Elecsys assay was used that detects serum IgG against CMV pp150, pp28, p38 and p52. After thawing, total CD4+ T cells were enriched by positive selection with CD4 magnetic microbeads. The samples came from a separate study whose specific focus was interrogating the CD4+ T cell memory repertoire. Peripheral blood mononuclear cells were isolated and cryopreserved according to standard operating procedures, and serum was kept at -80 degrees C. CD3-PerCP (BW264/56), CD4-APC (RPA-T4), CD45RO-PE (UCHT1) and CD8-Pacific Orange (3B5) antibodies were used for staining, and non-viable cells were excluded with Sytox blue.

V lost 7 bases and J lost 2 bases; the stretch between them is 10 bases long. CDR3 length: 13 amino acids, cysteine to phenylalanine. Only the CDR3 portion is preserved as DNA: 39 bases, with reading frame beginning at the first base. Looking up the germline V gene (reference sequence) yields CDR1 SEHNR and CDR2 FQNEAQ. The data are from a study of memory CD4+ T cells and cytomegalovirus serostatus (dated by TCRdb to the late 2010s). Context from the whole study: A total of about 35 healthy Belgian adults, of whom 9 were CMV seropositive and about 24 were CMV seronegative, were included in the cohort. To replicate a published TCR-based CMV serostatus classifier, the study sequenced CD4+ memory TCRbeta repertoires from a Belgian cohort whose cytomegalovirus serostatus was known.

The study at large found these results: Only CD4+CD45RO+ memory cells were sequenced, in contrast to the original study, in which naive and memory CD4+ and CD8+ populations were covered. Results were interpreted as suggesting that the CMV-associated TCR signature is largely present in the CD4+ memory repertoire. On the Belgian cohort, the classifier built on the original framework reached a median bootstrapped AUC of nearly 0.96, with a 95% CI of 0.76-1.00. Among the 150 to 200 previously reported CMV-associated TCRbeta sequences, over 65 showed up in the CD4+ memory repertoires, with each one found in between one and five individuals. CMV serostatus prediction reached a median bootstrapped AUC of about 0.96 with the original framework and around 0.91 with a US-trained random forest.

The Quick-DNA Microprep Kit was used to extract genomic DNA from the sorted cells. Amplification of TCRbeta DNA was done with the immunoSEQ hsTCRbeta kit, following the protocol from the manufacturer. TCRbeta libraries were sequenced on an Illumina MiSeq instrument. Per the original workflow: After out-of-frame sequences were removed, 2.4 million or so distinct TCRbeta sequences remained, averaging about 67,000 per individual. Each individual was scored using the number of 170 or so previously reported CMV-associated TCRbeta sequences that the individual carried and the total number of productive distinct TCRbeta sequences. A beta-binomial model was reimplemented in Python, and scikit-learn random forests with default parameters were trained on US cohort data. Classifier performance on the Belgian cohort was summarized as median AUC with percentile confidence intervals over 10,000 bootstrap iterations. TCRdb re-hosts the immuneACCESS table, in-frame sequences only. Its copies lack some clones; in the studies checked, an unresolved V gene accounts for under half of them, and the cause for the rest is not known. The V and J calls and clone size were taken over from that table, and D and trimming were inferred from the DNA. The sample table shows approximately 51,000 clones, and 74% are seen once. Of the sample, about 1.2% is held by the ten largest clones.

Rearrangement joined TRBV7-9 to TRBJ2-3, with no D gene named confidently. The specimen was memory CD4+ T cells from blood. This TCR derives from an adult in good health and CMV-seropositive. The CDR3 here reads CASTPHYTDTQYF. The DNA reads as follows: TGTGCCAGCACCCCGCACTACACAGATACGCAGTATTTT.